A selection of T cell receptor beta chains follows, all from one sample in a study of human T cells and chemical hapten exposure. Via MiXCR, TCRdb re-called the RACE reads, giving one row per CDR3 protein. The repertoire holds about 96,000 distinct CDR3 sequences, with 9.3% as singletons. Here the sequenced sample was whole blood, taken in connection with sensitization to the hapten diphenylcyclopropenone (DPC). The source of these receptors is a woman aged 40 to 55 with alopecia areata. Some clones in this sample may be carry-over from other donors' samples. CDR3s include the opening cysteine and the closing phenylalanine or tryptophan. D genes are given only for firm matches. Where a row states a size, it is once, few, many or the class of an expanded clone; other rows omit it.

cdr3_aa: CASSLQGAYNEQFF; cdr3_nt: TGTGCCAGCAGCCTACAGGGGGCCTACAATGAGCAGTTCTTC; j_call: TRBJ2-1; clone_size: -; v_call: TRBV11-1; d_call: TRBD1
cdr3_aa: CASSMTGNTEAFF; cdr3_nt: TGTGCCAGCAGCATGACAGGGAACACTGAAGCTTTCTTT; j_call: TRBJ1-1; clone_size: -; v_call: TRBV7-2; d_call: -
cdr3_aa: CASSLGLAAFTDTQYF; cdr3_nt: TGTGCCAGCAGTTTAGGACTAGCGGCTTTCACAGATACGCAGTATTTT; j_call: TRBJ2-3; clone_size: many; v_call: TRBV28; d_call: TRBD2
cdr3_aa: CASSRQGAEGYTF; cdr3_nt: TGTGCCAGCAGCAGACAGGGGGCGGAGGGCTACACCTTC; j_call: TRBJ1-2; clone_size: many; v_call: TRBV7-9; d_call: TRBD1
cdr3_aa: CASSVGPGANVLTF; cdr3_nt: TGTGCCAGCAGCGTAGGGCCTGGGGCCAACGTCCTGACTTTC; j_call: TRBJ2-6; clone_size: many; v_call: TRBV9; d_call: -
cdr3_aa: CASSAGTSGMETQYF; cdr3_nt: TGTGCCAGCAGCGCCGGGACTAGCGGGATGGAGACCCAGTACTTC; j_call: TRBJ2-5; clone_size: many; v_call: TRBV2; d_call: TRBD2
cdr3_aa: CASSTGLAGVNEQFF; cdr3_nt: TGTGCCAGCAGCACGGGACTAGCGGGAGTCAATGAGCAGTTCTTC; j_call: TRBJ2-1; clone_size: -; v_call: TRBV11-3; d_call: TRBD2
cdr3_aa: CASSSSTSIGELFF; cdr3_nt: TGTGCCAGCAGCTCCTCGACTAGCATCGGGGAGCTGTTTTTT; j_call: TRBJ2-2; clone_size: few; v_call: TRBV28; d_call: TRBD2
cdr3_aa: CASSLGLSPLHF; cdr3_nt: TGTGCCAGCAGCTTAGGTCTTTCACCCCTCCACTTT; j_call: TRBJ1-6; clone_size: few; v_call: TRBV7-9; d_call: -
cdr3_aa: CASSVEAGGNYGYTF; cdr3_nt: TGTGCCAGCAGCGTAGAGGCAGGGGGCAACTATGGCTACACCTTC; j_call: TRBJ1-2; clone_size: -; v_call: TRBV9; d_call: TRBD1
cdr3_aa: CSVLNEKLFF; cdr3_nt: TGCAGCGTCCTGAATGAAAAACTGTTTTTT; j_call: TRBJ1-4; clone_size: few; v_call: TRBV29-1; d_call: -
cdr3_aa: CASSQEAGASGEQYF; cdr3_nt: TGCGCCAGCAGCCAAGAGGCAGGGGCCTCGGGTGAGCAGTACTTC; j_call: TRBJ2-7; clone_size: few; v_call: TRBV4-3; d_call: -
cdr3_aa: CASSYAGQGDYGYTF; cdr3_nt: TGTGCCAGCAGTTACGCGGGGCAGGGAGATTATGGCTACACCTTC; j_call: TRBJ1-2; clone_size: -; v_call: TRBV6-5; d_call: -
cdr3_aa: CASSPSRVTGQYF; cdr3_nt: TGTGCCAGCAGTCCATCCAGGGTTACCGGGCAGTACTTC; j_call: TRBJ2-7; clone_size: few; v_call: TRBV27; d_call: -
cdr3_aa: CSVEDGWGSTEAFF; cdr3_nt: TGCAGCGTTGAAGATGGATGGGGGAGCACTGAAGCTTTCTTT; j_call: TRBJ1-1; clone_size: many; v_call: TRBV29-1; d_call: -
cdr3_aa: CSAKEGADTGELFF; cdr3_nt: TGCAGTGCTAAAGAGGGGGCGGACACCGGGGAGCTGTTTTTT; j_call: TRBJ2-2; clone_size: -; v_call: TRBV20-1; d_call: TRBD1
cdr3_aa: CASSDGYNSPLHF; cdr3_nt: TGTGCCAGCAGTGACGGCTATAATTCACCCCTCCACTTT; j_call: TRBJ1-6; clone_size: few; v_call: TRBV12-3/TRBV12-4; d_call: -
cdr3_aa: CATSRDRGGLSSYNEQFF; cdr3_nt: TGTGCCACCAGCAGAGATCGCGGTGGCTTGAGCTCCTACAATGAGCAGTTCTTC; j_call: TRBJ2-1; clone_size: many; v_call: TRBV15; d_call: -
cdr3_aa: CASSLSKGNNEQFF; cdr3_nt: TGTGCCAGCAGTTTATCAAAGGGCAACAATGAGCAGTTCTTC; j_call: TRBJ2-1; clone_size: few; v_call: TRBV28; d_call: -
cdr3_aa: CSATPGQGQPQHF; cdr3_nt: TGCAGTGCTACCCCGGGACAGGGCCAGCCCCAGCATTTT; j_call: TRBJ1-5; clone_size: many; v_call: TRBV20-1; d_call: TRBD1
cdr3_aa: CASIPAGGKNEQFF; cdr3_nt: TGTGCCAGCATTCCGGCGGGAGGGAAAAATGAGCAGTTCTTC; j_call: TRBJ2-1; clone_size: few; v_call: TRBV12-3/TRBV12-4; d_call: TRBD2
cdr3_aa: CASSLSNNYGYTF; cdr3_nt: TGTGCCAGCAGTTTAAGCAATAACTATGGCTACACCTTC; j_call: TRBJ1-2; clone_size: many; v_call: TRBV12-3/TRBV12-4; d_call: -
cdr3_aa: CASSISLTAYEQYF; cdr3_nt: TGTGCCAGTAGTATTTCCTTGACAGCCTACGAGCAGTACTTC; j_call: TRBJ2-7; clone_size: many; v_call: TRBV19; d_call: -
cdr3_aa: CASGPSGYQETQYF; cdr3_nt: TGTGCCAGCGGTCCCTCCGGATACCAAGAGACCCAGTACTTC; j_call: TRBJ2-5; clone_size: -; v_call: TRBV6-5; d_call: -
cdr3_aa: CAISDSGTDTQYF; cdr3_nt: TGTGCCATCAGTGACTCAGGCACAGATACGCAGTATTTT; j_call: TRBJ2-3; clone_size: few; v_call: TRBV10-3; d_call: -
cdr3_aa: CASSQVGRTSSETQYF; cdr3_nt: TGTGCCAGCAGCCAAGTGGGCAGGACCTCATCGGAGACCCAGTACTTC; j_call: TRBJ2-5; clone_size: few; v_call: TRBV14; d_call: -
cdr3_aa: CASSYGGQTEAFF; cdr3_nt: TGTGCCAGCAGTTACGGGGGACAGACTGAAGCTTTCTTT; j_call: TRBJ1-1; clone_size: few; v_call: TRBV6-5; d_call: TRBD1
cdr3_aa: CASRRNTGLGEQYF; cdr3_nt: TGTGCCAGCAGACGTAATACAGGGTTAGGGGAGCAGTACTTC; j_call: TRBJ2-7; clone_size: -; v_call: TRBV11-2; d_call: -
cdr3_aa: CASSAHTKTSTDTQYF; cdr3_nt: TGTGCCAGCAGCGCCCACACTAAAACCAGCACAGATACGCAGTATTTT; j_call: TRBJ2-3; clone_size: few; v_call: TRBV9; d_call: -
cdr3_aa: CASSLEGGRTYEQYF; cdr3_nt: TGTGCCAGCAGTTTAGAGGGCGGGAGGACGTACGAGCAGTACTTC; j_call: TRBJ2-7; clone_size: many; v_call: TRBV27; d_call: TRBD2
cdr3_aa: CSAPYEGMNTEAFF; cdr3_nt: TGCAGCGCCCCTTACGAGGGGATGAACACTGAAGCTTTCTTT; j_call: TRBJ1-1; clone_size: -; v_call: TRBV20-1; d_call: -
cdr3_aa: CASSSPITDTQYF; cdr3_nt: TGTGCCAGCAGCTCCCCCATCACAGATACGCAGTATTTT; j_call: TRBJ2-3; clone_size: few; v_call: TRBV5-4; d_call: -
cdr3_aa: CASSLEGAHRDF; cdr3_nt: TGCGCCAGCAGCTTGGAGGGAGCCCACCGAGACTTC; j_call: TRBJ2-7; clone_size: many; v_call: TRBV5-1; d_call: -
cdr3_aa: CSARERYRGLLQETQYF; cdr3_nt: TGCAGTGCTAGGGAAAGATATCGGGGGTTGCTGCAAGAGACCCAGTACTTC; j_call: TRBJ2-5; clone_size: many; v_call: TRBV20-1; d_call: -
cdr3_aa: CASRRGVIGELFF; cdr3_nt: TGTGCCAGCAGGCGCGGGGTTATCGGGGAGCTGTTTTTT; j_call: TRBJ2-2; clone_size: -; v_call: TRBV12-3/TRBV12-4; d_call: -
cdr3_aa: CASSLGRAYGYTF; cdr3_nt: TGTGCCAGCAGCTTGGGAAGAGCCTACGGCTACACCTTC; j_call: TRBJ1-2; clone_size: -; v_call: TRBV5-6; d_call: -
cdr3_aa: CASSPPIGHSYEQYF; cdr3_nt: TGTGCCAGCAGTCCCCCAATCGGACATAGCTACGAGCAGTACTTC; j_call: TRBJ2-7; clone_size: many; v_call: TRBV28; d_call: -
cdr3_aa: CASTRDSKNTEAFF; cdr3_nt: TGCGCCAGCACCCGGGACTCTAAGAACACTGAAGCTTTCTTT; j_call: TRBJ1-1; clone_size: -; v_call: TRBV5-1; d_call: -
cdr3_aa: CASSEPGPSSYNSPLHF; cdr3_nt: TGTGCCAGCAGTGAACCGGGGCCGAGCTCCTATAATTCACCCCTCCACTTT; j_call: TRBJ1-6; clone_size: -; v_call: TRBV6-1; d_call: -
cdr3_aa: CASRAGTGNTGELFF; cdr3_nt: TGTGCCAGCAGGGCCGGGACTGGGAACACCGGGGAGCTGTTTTTT; j_call: TRBJ2-2; clone_size: -; v_call: TRBV28; d_call: -
cdr3_aa: CASSFDSPYEQYF; cdr3_nt: TGTGCCAGCAGCTTTGACAGTCCCTACGAGCAGTACTTC; j_call: TRBJ2-7; clone_size: -; v_call: TRBV7-2; d_call: -